Each of the 15 T cell receptor beta chains below was sequenced from the same sample in a study of T cell responses to AZD1222 COVID-19 vaccine. This table comes from immunoSEQ multiplex PCR, and its TCRdb copy is limited to in-frame clones, with some not included. This table has over 25,000 clones, 92% appearing once. The sample here was peripheral blood, taken 28 days after the second AZD1222 dose. These TCRs come from an adult who received the AZD1222 COVID-19 vaccine.

The table lists this clone with a count of one. V is TRBV7-9 and J is TRBJ2-3; no clear D. The CDR3 is 12 residues long. CDR1 SEHNR and CDR2 FQNEAQ come from the germline V gene (reference sequence). V was cut by 7 bases and J by 0 bases, with 5 bases left in between. The CDR3 nucleotides read TGTGCCAGCACCCCTAGCACAGATACGCAGTATTTT. Its protein product is CASTPSTDTQYF. The full variable domain, rest sourced from reference TRBV7-9 and TRBJ2-3, is DTGVSQNPRHKITKRGQNVTFRCDPISEHNRLYWYRQTLGQGPEFLTYFQNEAQLEKSRLLSDRFSAERPKGSFSTLEIQRTEQGDSAMYLCASTPSTDTQYFGPGTRLTVL.

The chain couples TRBV19 to TRBJ1-2; D is perhaps TRBD1 (6 bases). The V and J ends lost 6 bases and 1 base respectively, with 9 bases between them. Germline V gene lookup returns CDR1 LNHDA and CDR2 SQIVND (reference sequence). The CDR3 runs to 13 residues. The CDR3 is CASRQQGNYGYTF. CDR3 sequence (DNA): TGTGCCAGTAGACAACAGGGTAACTATGGCTACACCTTC.

The chain combines TRBV28 with TRBJ1-5; TRBD1 agrees at 7 bases. Germline V gene sequence: CDR1 MDHEN, CDR2 SYDVKM. The CDR3 contains 15 residues. After removal of 7 bases from V and 5 bases from J, the junction contained 11 bases not matched to a gene. CDR3 protein: CASTPYRGGDQPQHF. The CDR3 DNA is TGTGCCAGCACCCCTTACAGGGGAGGCGATCAGCCCCAGCATTTT.

CDR3 DNA sequence: TGTGCCAGCAGTTACAGGGGGAGTAATCAGCCCCAGCATTTT. Translation: CASSYRGSNQPQHF. The chain uses TRBV27 and TRBJ1-5, with TRBD1 identical over 8 bases. Trimming at V came to 4 bases and at J to 4 bases, leaving 3 bases not matched to a gene. From germline, CDR1 is MNHEY and CDR2 SMNVEV (reference sequence). This CDR3 is 14 amino acids long.

The J gene is TRBJ2-5, the V gene TRBV5-1; no definite D call. V was trimmed by 5 bases and J by 1 base, leaving 15 bases between them. Germline assignment: CDR1 SGHRS and CDR2 YFSETQ. The CDR3 totals 15 residues. The CDR3 is CASRNAVGPQETQYF. In DNA form, the CDR3 reads TGCGCCAGCAGAAATGCGGTAGGACCCCAAGAGACCCAGTACTTC.

CDR3 nucleotide sequence: TGCGCCAGCAGCTTGGGAACGGTAGGGGAGACTACTGGAAACACCATATATTTT. Amino acid sequence: CASSLGTVGETTGNTIYF. V gene TRBV5-1 combines with J gene TRBJ1-3, with D possibly TRBD1 on 5 matching bases. CDR1 is SGHRS and CDR2 is YFSETQ in the germline V gene. The CDR3 covers 18 residues. V was clipped by 0 bases and J by 2 bases, with 18 bases between them.

V is TRBV20-1 and J is TRBJ2-7, with D unclear. The CDR3 extends over 11 amino acids. Between the trimmed V and J ends, which lost 7 bases and 0 bases, there was a span of 7 bases. Germline-derived CDR1 and CDR2 are DFQATT and SNEGSKA (reference sequence). The CDR3 loop is CSGEGSYEQYF. The CDR3, as DNA: TGCAGTGGGGAAGGCTCCTACGAGCAGTACTTC.

The chain uses TRBV25-1 and TRBJ2-1; D gene ambiguous. Trimming removed 8 bases at V and 5 bases at J, with 4 bases between. The CDR3 runs to 10 residues. CDR1 MGHDK and CDR2 SYGVNS come from the germline V gene. CDR3 region: CASGNNEQFF. The CDR3 bases are TGTGCCAGCGGGAACAATGAGCAGTTCTTC.

The gene calls are TRBV7-9 and TRBJ2-7, with D hard to call. Per the germline V gene, CDR1 is SEHNR and CDR2 is FQNEAQ (reference sequence). The CDR3 is 16 amino acids. The V gene lost 5 bases and the J gene lost 4 bases, with 21 bases spanning the gap. CDR3 in DNA: TGTGCCAGCAGCCCCGAGCCCTGGGCCACTGATTACGAGCAGTACTTC. Amino acids: CASSPEPWATDYEQYF.

The chain couples TRBV21-1 to TRBJ1-2. TRBV21-1 is an annotated pseudogene. The CDR3 totals 11 residues. The CDR3 DNA follows: TGTGCCAGAGGGTCCGCGGATGGCTACACCTTC. This translates into CARGSADGYTF.

V gene TRBV30 combines with J gene TRBJ1-5; possibly TRBD1 for D (5 bases). The germline V and J ends were trimmed by 1 base and 3 bases, with 10 bases remaining between them. This CDR3 region has 14 residues. From germline, CDR1 is GTSNPN and CDR2 SVGIG (reference sequence). DNA of the CDR3: TGTGCCTGGAGTGCGGGGGATGTCAATCAGCCCCAGCATTTT. This translates into CAWSAGDVNQPQHF.

The rearrangement links TRBV10-3 to TRBJ2-2; D is perhaps TRBD1 or TRBD2 (5 bases each). Per germline, CDR1 ENHRY and CDR2 SYGVKD. V was pared by 6 bases and J by 5 bases, with 13 bases between. CDR3 size: 14 residues. CDR3 loop: CAIRIGTPTGELFF. CDR3 in DNA: TGTGCCATCAGGATCGGGACCCCTACCGGGGAGCTGTTTTTT.

The chain links TRBV7-2 to TRBJ1-2; 8 bases align to TRBD1. The germline gives CDR1 SGHTA, CDR2 FQGNSA. There are 15 residues in the CDR3. Trimming cost V 3 bases and J 4 bases; bases outside gene matches: 7. CDR3: CASSFDGQGFYGYTF. The CDR3 bases are TGTGCCAGCAGCTTTGACGGACAGGGCTTCTATGGCTACACCTTC.

This chain connects TRBV27 to TRBJ1-2; 7 bases fit TRBD1. This CDR3 spans 15 amino acids. Germline V gives CDR1 MNHEY, CDR2 SMNVEV (reference sequence). V dropped 3 bases and J dropped 3; count of bases not matched to a gene: 7. Here the CDR3 reads CASSFRTRGDYGYTF. The CDR3 nucleotides read TGTGCCAGCAGTTTCCGGACCAGGGGGGACTATGGCTACACCTTC.

The chain carries TRBV11-2 and TRBJ2-7; D tentatively reads TRBD1 or TRBD2 (5 bases each). The CDR3 length is 15 residues. Germline assignment: CDR1 SGHAT and CDR2 FQNNGV. Trimming stripped 3 bases from V and 7 bases from J, with 19 bases between. The CDR3, as DNA: TGTGCCAGCAGCTTGGGGGTTTGGGGAGTAGGGGAGCAGTACTTC. Residues: CASSLGVWGVGEQYF.